This T cell receptor beta chain was retrieved from a study of long-term antiretroviral therapy in people with HIV. General study findings and limits: Whichever time point was examined, clones expanded before ART dominated the repertoire. Repertoires with HIV possessed tighter CDR3 length spans than those of controls.

A minimum of one pre-ART and two post-ART PBMC samples existed for each donor. Turning to this clone: Its antigen is unknown.

CDR3 length: 15 residues. The V gene lost 5 bases and the J gene lost 10 bases, with 22 bases spanning the gap. In germline, CDR1 is SEHNR, CDR2 FQNEAQ (reference sequence). Investigators performed immunoSEQ version v3.0 at survey level. TCRdb keeps only in-frame clones here, not all; method: immunoSEQ multiplex PCR. Here the sample spans approximately 29,000 clones, roughly nine tenths being singletons. The receptor comes from a man between 18 and 29 years old with HIV. The specimen comprised unsorted PBMCs, sampled 1.1 years after starting antiretroviral therapy. The rearrangement links TRBV7-9 to TRBJ2-3; D may correspond to TRBD1 or TRBD2 (5 bases each). The CDR3: CASSPEFRGLTPQYF. The CDR3 DNA reads as TGTGCCAGCAGCCCGGAATTCCGGGGCCTAACTCCGCAGTATTTT.